These T cell receptor beta chains were read from a single sample in a study of regulatory T cells in long-lasting Graves disease. From the multiplex PCR reads, TCRdb called clonotypes with MiXCR, one entry per CDR3 protein. This table has roughly 350,000 distinct CDR3 sequences, around 15% appearing once. The same data also went into a second study, on T cells in Graves' hyperthyroidism and ophthalmopathy.

Sequencing was performed on peripheral blood mononuclear cells (PBMCs), taken at new diagnosis, from a patient treated with antithyroid drugs. These receptor sequences come from a woman younger than 30 with Graves disease. CDR3s include the opening cysteine and the closing phenylalanine or tryptophan. The D gene is left open where the match is weak.

D gene: TRBD2
J gene: TRBJ2-3
V gene: TRBV19
CDR3 protein: CASTSGHTDTQYF

D gene: TRBD2
J gene: TRBJ2-7
V gene: TRBV6-1
CDR3 protein: CASSSLLAGEQYF

D gene: -
J gene: TRBJ2-2
V gene: TRBV6-1
CDR3 protein: CASSLERRDTGELFF

D gene: -
J gene: TRBJ2-7
V gene: TRBV9
CDR3 protein: CASKGSERYF

D gene: TRBD2
J gene: TRBJ2-1
V gene: TRBV6-1
CDR3 protein: CASHSGTRNEQFF

D gene: -
J gene: TRBJ1-6
V gene: TRBV12-3/TRBV12-4
CDR3 protein: CASSLMGDFSPLHF

D gene: -
J gene: TRBJ2-5
V gene: TRBV10-3
CDR3 protein: CAIRRGGTQETQYF

D gene: -
J gene: TRBJ1-2
V gene: TRBV30
CDR3 protein: CAWRGDSRSYGYTF

D gene: TRBD2
J gene: TRBJ2-3
V gene: TRBV2
CDR3 protein: CASWTSGTTDTQYF

D gene: -
J gene: TRBJ2-2
V gene: TRBV30
CDR3 protein: CAWSVSSVGELFF

D gene: -
J gene: TRBJ1-1
V gene: TRBV30
CDR3 protein: CAWRGMNTEAFF

D gene: TRBD1
J gene: TRBJ1-2
V gene: TRBV7-3
CDR3 protein: CASSRGGTGENYGYTF

D gene: -
J gene: TRBJ1-5
V gene: TRBV19
CDR3 protein: CATGGYNQPQHF

D gene: TRBD2
J gene: TRBJ2-1
V gene: TRBV5-1
CDR3 protein: CASGSSGSYNEQFF

D gene: -
J gene: TRBJ2-7
V gene: TRBV6-1
CDR3 protein: CASSEAFPVSSDSNSYEQYF

D gene: -
J gene: TRBJ2-3
V gene: TRBV28
CDR3 protein: CASSFTGLRAIHPSTDTQYF

D gene: TRBD2
J gene: TRBJ2-3
V gene: TRBV2
CDR3 protein: CASSWTSGRSDTQYF

D gene: TRBD1
J gene: TRBJ2-5
V gene: TRBV20-1
CDR3 protein: CSARAGGRETQYF

D gene: -
J gene: TRBJ2-7
V gene: TRBV27
CDR3 protein: CASSRWGARIHEQYF

D gene: -
J gene: TRBJ1-5
V gene: TRBV6-2/TRBV6-3
CDR3 protein: CASSEHRIQPQHF

D gene: TRBD2
J gene: TRBJ2-3
V gene: TRBV12-3/TRBV12-4
CDR3 protein: CASSFGASGGAARVADTQYF

D gene: -
J gene: TRBJ1-5
V gene: TRBV19
CDR3 protein: CASSVKGGNQPQHF

D gene: TRBD2
J gene: TRBJ2-1
V gene: TRBV29-1
CDR3 protein: CSVDFTSGSHQFF

D gene: -
J gene: TRBJ2-3
V gene: TRBV7-8
CDR3 protein: CASSVPGLDTQYF

D gene: -
J gene: TRBJ2-1
V gene: TRBV3-1
CDR3 protein: CASSQDEPRSRFF

D gene: -
J gene: TRBJ2-4
V gene: TRBV20-1
CDR3 protein: CSAREVGIQYF

D gene: TRBD1
J gene: TRBJ1-5
V gene: TRBV28
CDR3 protein: CASSSQTGVHQPQHF

D gene: -
J gene: TRBJ2-4
V gene: TRBV28
CDR3 protein: CASTTSLGADIQYF

D gene: -
J gene: TRBJ1-2
V gene: TRBV29-1
CDR3 protein: CSVERAVNYGYTF

D gene: TRBD2
J gene: TRBJ2-2
V gene: TRBV19
CDR3 protein: CASKSSGAYTGELFF

D gene: -
J gene: TRBJ1-5
V gene: TRBV30
CDR3 protein: CAWSVSFGANQPQHF

D gene: -
J gene: TRBJ2-5
V gene: TRBV20-1
CDR3 protein: CSTAATVKETQYF

D gene: -
J gene: TRBJ1-2
V gene: TRBV29-1
CDR3 protein: CSSDRPTNPADYGYTF